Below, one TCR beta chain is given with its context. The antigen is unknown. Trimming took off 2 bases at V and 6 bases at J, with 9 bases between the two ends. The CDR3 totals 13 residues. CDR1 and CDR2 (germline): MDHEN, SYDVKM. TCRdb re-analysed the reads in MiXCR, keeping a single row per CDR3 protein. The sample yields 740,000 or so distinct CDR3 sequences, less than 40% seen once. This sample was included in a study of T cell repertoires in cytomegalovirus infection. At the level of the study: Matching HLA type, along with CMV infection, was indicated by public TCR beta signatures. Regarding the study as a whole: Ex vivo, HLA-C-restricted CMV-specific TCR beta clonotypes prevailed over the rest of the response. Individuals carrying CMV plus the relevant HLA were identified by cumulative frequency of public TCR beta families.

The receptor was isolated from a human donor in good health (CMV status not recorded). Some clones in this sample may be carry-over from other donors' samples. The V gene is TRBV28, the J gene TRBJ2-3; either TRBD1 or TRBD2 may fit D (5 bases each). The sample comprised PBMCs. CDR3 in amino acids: CASSLGDPDTQYF. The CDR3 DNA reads TGTGCCAGCAGTTTAGGGGACCCTGATACGCAGTATTTT.